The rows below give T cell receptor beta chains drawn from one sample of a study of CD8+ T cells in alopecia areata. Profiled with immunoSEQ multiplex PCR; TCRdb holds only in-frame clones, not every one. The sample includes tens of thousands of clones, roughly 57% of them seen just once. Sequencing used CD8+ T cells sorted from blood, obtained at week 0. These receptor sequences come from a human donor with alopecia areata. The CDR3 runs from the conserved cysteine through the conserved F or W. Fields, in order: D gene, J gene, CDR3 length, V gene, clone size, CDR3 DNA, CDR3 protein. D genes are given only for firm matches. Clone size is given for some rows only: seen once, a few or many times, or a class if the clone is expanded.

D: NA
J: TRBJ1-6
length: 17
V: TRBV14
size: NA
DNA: TGTGCCAGCAGCCAAAGGGAAATGAGCTCCTATAATTCACCCCTCCACTTT
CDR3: CASSQREMSSYNSPLHF

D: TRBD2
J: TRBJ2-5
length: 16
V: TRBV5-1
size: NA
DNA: TGCGCCAGCAGCTCGGATGGGACTAGCGTATGGGAGACCCAGTACTTC
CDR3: CASSSDGTSVWETQYF

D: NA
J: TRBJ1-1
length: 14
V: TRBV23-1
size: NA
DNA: TGCGCCAGCAGCCAAGTGAGTGCGAGAACTGAAGCTTTCTTT
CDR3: CASSQVSARTEAFF

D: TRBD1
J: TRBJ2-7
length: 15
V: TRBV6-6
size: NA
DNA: TGTGCCAGCAGTTACGTAGGACAGGGGTTCGACGAGCAGTACTTC
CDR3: CASSYVGQGFDEQYF

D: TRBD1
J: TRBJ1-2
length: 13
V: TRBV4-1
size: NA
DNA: TGCGCCAGCAGCCAGACAGGGGACTATGGCTACACCTTC
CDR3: CASSQTGDYGYTF

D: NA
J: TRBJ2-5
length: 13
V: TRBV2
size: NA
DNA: TGTGCCAGCAGTTGGACTTTTTGGGAGACCCAGTACTTC
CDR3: CASSWTFWETQYF

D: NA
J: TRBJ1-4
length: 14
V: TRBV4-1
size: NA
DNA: TGCGCCAGCAGCCAAGTACAGGAAAATGAAAAACTGTTTTTT
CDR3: CASSQVQENEKLFF

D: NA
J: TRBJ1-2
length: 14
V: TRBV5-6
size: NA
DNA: TGTGCCAGCATCATTCTTCGTTGGGGAGAGAGCTACACCTTC
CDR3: CASIILRWGESYTF

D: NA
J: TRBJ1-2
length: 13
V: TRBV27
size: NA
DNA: TGTGCCAGCAGTTTACCAGGAGGCTATGGCTACACCTTC
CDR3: CASSLPGGYGYTF

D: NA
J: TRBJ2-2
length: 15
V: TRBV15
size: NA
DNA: TGTGCCACCAGCAGAGATGTGGGGAGCACCGGGGAGCTGTTTTTT
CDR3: CATSRDVGSTGELFF

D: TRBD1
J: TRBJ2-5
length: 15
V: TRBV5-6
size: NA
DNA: TGTGCCAGCAGCTTGGGCGGGACAGGACAAGAGACCCAGTACTTC
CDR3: CASSLGGTGQETQYF

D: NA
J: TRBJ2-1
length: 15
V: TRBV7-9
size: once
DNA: TGTGCCAGCAGCTATCGGGAGAAGTCCTACAATGAGCAGTTCTTC
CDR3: CASSYREKSYNEQFF

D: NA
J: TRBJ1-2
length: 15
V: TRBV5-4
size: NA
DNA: TGTGCCAGCAGTGGACCCCGACAGCTAGTCTATGGCTACACCTTC
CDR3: CASSGPRQLVYGYTF

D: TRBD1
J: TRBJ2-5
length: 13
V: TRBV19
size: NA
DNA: TGTGCCAGTAGTCGGACAGGGATGGAGACCCAGTACTTC
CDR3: CASSRTGMETQYF

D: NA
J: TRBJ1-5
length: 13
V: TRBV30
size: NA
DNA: TGTGCCTGGAGTGTAGATAACAATCAGCCCCAGCATTTT
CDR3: CAWSVDNNQPQHF

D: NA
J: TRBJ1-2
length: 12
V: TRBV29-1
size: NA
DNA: TGCAGCGCCCAACCGGGGGGCGACGGCTACACCTTC
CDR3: CSAQPGGDGYTF

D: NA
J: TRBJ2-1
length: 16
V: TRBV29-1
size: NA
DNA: TGCAGCGTTGAACCCGCGACTTACGGCTCCTACAATGAGCAGTTCTTC
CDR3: CSVEPATYGSYNEQFF

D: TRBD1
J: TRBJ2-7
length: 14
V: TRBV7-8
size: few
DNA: TGTGCCAGCAGCATCGGGACAGCGGACTACGAGCAGTACTTC
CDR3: CASSIGTADYEQYF

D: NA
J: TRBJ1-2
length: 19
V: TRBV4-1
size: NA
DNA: TGCGCCAGCAGCCAAGATTCCGCGAGTGACAGCCTCGTTAACTATGGCTACACCTTC
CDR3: CASSQDSASDSLVNYGYTF

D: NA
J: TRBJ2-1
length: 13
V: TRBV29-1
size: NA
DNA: TGCAGCGTTTTCGGGAGTACCTACAATGAGCAGTTCTTC
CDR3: CSVFGSTYNEQFF

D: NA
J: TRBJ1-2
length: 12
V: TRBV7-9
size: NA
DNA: TGTGCCAGCAGCTTAACGGGAGGCGGCTACACCTTC
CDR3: CASSLTGGGYTF

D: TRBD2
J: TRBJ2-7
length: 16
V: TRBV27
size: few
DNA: TGTGCCAGCAGCGAGACTAGCGCTTCGGTCAACCACGAGCAGTACTTC
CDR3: CASSETSASVNHEQYF

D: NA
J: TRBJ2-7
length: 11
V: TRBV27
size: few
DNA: TGTGCCAGCAGGGATGCACGAGAGCAGTACTTC
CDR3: CASRDAREQYF

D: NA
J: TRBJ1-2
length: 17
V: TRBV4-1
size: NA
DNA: TGCGCCAGCAGCCAAGATAGCGGCCAGGGGTTGAACTATGGCTACACCTTC
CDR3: CASSQDSGQGLNYGYTF

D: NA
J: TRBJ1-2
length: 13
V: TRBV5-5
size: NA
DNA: TGTGCCAGCAGCTTGACAGAGATCTATGGCTACACCTTC
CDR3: CASSLTEIYGYTF

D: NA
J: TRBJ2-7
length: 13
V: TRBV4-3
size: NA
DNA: TGCGCCAGCAGCCAAGATCGTCGGTACGAGCAGTACTTC
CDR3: CASSQDRRYEQYF

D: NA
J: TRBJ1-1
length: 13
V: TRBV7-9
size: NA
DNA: TGTGCCAGCAGCCTGGCTTTGAACACTGAAGCTTTCTTT
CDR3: CASSLALNTEAFF

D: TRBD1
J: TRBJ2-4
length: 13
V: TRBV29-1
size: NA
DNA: TGCAGCGCACTACCGGGACAGGGAAACATTCAGTACTTC
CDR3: CSALPGQGNIQYF

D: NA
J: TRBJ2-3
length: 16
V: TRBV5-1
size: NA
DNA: TGCGCCAGCAGCTTTGGGTCGGGGGGCGTAACAGATACGCAGTATTTT
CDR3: CASSFGSGGVTDTQYF

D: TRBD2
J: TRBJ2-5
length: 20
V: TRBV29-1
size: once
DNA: TGCAGCGTTGAGGACAGCTGGGGACTAGCGGGAGACCTACACCAAGAGACCCAGTACTTC
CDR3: CSVEDSWGLAGDLHQETQYF

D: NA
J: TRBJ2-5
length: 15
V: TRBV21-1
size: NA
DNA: TGTGCCAGCAGCACCGGGGACAGGGACCAAGAGACCCAGTACTTC
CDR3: CASSTGDRDQETQYF

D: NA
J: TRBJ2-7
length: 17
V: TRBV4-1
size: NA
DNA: TGCGCCAGCAGCCAAGACGAATCCCCGTCAAGCTCCTACGAGCAGTACTTC
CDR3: CASSQDESPSSSYEQYF

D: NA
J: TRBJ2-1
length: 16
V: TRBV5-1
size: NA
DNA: TGCGCCAGCAGCTTGGGTCTCGGCGCCCCCTACAATGAGCAGTTCTTC
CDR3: CASSLGLGAPYNEQFF

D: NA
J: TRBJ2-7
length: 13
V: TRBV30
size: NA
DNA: TGTGCCTGGAGTCCAGGGCCCGGTAACGAGCAGTACTTC
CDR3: CAWSPGPGNEQYF

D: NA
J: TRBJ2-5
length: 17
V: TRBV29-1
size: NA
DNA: TGCAGCGTTGAAGACTGGGGTGAGGATGGAGGGGGAGAGACCCAGTACTTC
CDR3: CSVEDWGEDGGGETQYF

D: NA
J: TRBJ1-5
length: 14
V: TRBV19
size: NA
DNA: TGTGCCAGTACCCCTAGCTATAGCAATCAGCCCCAGCATTTT
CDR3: CASTPSYSNQPQHF

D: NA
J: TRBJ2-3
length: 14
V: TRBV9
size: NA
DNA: TGTGCCAGCAGCGTAGTAGGGGTCACAGATACGCAGTATTTT
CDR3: CASSVVGVTDTQYF

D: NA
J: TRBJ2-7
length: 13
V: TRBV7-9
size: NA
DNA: TGTGCCAGCAGCCCAGCGGGCTCCTACGAGCAGTACTTC
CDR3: CASSPAGSYEQYF

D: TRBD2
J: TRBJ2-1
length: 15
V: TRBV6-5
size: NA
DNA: TGTGCCAGCAGACCACTAGCGGCGCCCAACAATGAGCAGTTCTTC
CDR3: CASRPLAAPNNEQFF

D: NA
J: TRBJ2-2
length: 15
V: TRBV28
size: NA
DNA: TGTGCCAGCAGTTTCAGGGGCCTAGCGAGATGGGAGCTGTTTTTT
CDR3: CASSFRGLARWELFF

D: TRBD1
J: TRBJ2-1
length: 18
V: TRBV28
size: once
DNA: TGTGCCAGCAGGCGTCCCGGGACAGGGACCAACGGGCCCAATGAGCAGTTCTTC
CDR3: CASRRPGTGTNGPNEQFF

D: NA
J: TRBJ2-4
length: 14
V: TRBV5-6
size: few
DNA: TGTGCCAGCAGCTTGCCAGCACCCTTCGACATTCAGTACTTC
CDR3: CASSLPAPFDIQYF

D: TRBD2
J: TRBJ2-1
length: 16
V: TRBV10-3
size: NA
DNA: TGTGCCATCAGTCCCTCTATAGCGGGAGGAGACCATGAGCAGTTCTTC
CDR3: CAISPSIAGGDHEQFF

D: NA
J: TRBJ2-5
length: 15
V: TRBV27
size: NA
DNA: TGTGCCAGCAGTTTATCGAAGCACCACCAAGAGACCCAGTACTTC
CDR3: CASSLSKHHQETQYF

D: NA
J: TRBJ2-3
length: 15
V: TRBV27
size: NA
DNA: TGTGCCAGCAGTTTATTAGCGGACAGCACAGATACGCAGTATTTT
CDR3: CASSLLADSTDTQYF

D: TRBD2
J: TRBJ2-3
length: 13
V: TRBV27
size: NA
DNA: TGTGCCAGCACGGGGGGAAGCACAGATACGCAGTATTTT
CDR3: CASTGGSTDTQYF

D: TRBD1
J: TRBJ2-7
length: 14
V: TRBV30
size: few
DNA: TGTGCCTGGAGCCCGACAGGGGGGGTAGGCGAGCAGTACTTC
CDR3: CAWSPTGGVGEQYF

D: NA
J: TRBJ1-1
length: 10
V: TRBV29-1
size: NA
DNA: TGCAGCGTTCGGGTTACTGAAGCTTTCTTT
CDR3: CSVRVTEAFF

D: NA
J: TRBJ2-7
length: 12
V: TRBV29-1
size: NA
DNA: TGCAGCTATGAGGACCAGTCCTACGAGCAGTACTTC
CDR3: CSYEDQSYEQYF

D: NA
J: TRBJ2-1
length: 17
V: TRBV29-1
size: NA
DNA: TGCAGCGTCGTCGGCGGGATTGAGCGGAATTTATACAATGAGCAGTTCTTC
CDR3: CSVVGGIERNLYNEQFF

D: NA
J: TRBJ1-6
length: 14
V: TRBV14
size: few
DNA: TGTGCCAGCAGCCAAGATCGGGGTAATTCACCCCTCCACTTT
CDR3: CASSQDRGNSPLHF

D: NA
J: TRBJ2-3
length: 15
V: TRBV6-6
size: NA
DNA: TGTGCCAGCAGTTTAGACTCCTCTAGCACAGATACGCAGTATTTT
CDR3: CASSLDSSSTDTQYF

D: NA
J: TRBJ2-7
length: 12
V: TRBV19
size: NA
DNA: TGTGCCAGTAGTGACAACTCCTACGAGCAGTACTTC
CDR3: CASSDNSYEQYF

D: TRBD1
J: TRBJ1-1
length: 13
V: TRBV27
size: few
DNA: TGTGCCAGCAGTAGGACAGGGAATACTGAAGCTTTCTTT
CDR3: CASSRTGNTEAFF

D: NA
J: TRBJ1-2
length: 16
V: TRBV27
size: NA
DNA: TGTGCCAGCAGCCCCGACCGGGACGGGGTAAACTATGGCTACACCTTC
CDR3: CASSPDRDGVNYGYTF

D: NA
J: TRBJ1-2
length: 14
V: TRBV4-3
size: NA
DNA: TGCGCCAGCAGCCAATCAGACGGAGGCTATGGCTACACCTTC
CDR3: CASSQSDGGYGYTF

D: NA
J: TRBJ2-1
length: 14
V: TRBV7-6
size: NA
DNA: TGTGCCAGCAGCTTAGGGGCGGGTAGCAATGAGCAGTTCTTC
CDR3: CASSLGAGSNEQFF

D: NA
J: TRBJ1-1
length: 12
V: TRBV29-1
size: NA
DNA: TGCAGCGTTGAGGACGCAGTTCCAGGAGCTTTCTTT
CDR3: CSVEDAVPGAFF

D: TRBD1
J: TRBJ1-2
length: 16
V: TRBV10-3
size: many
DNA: TGTGCCATCAGGAGCGGGACAGAATCAGCTAACTATGGCTACACCTTC
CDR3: CAIRSGTESANYGYTF

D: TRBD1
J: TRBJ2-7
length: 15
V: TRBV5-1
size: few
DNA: TGCGCCAGCAGCTCACCGGGACAGGGTCGTCTCGAGCAGTACTTC
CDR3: CASSSPGQGRLEQYF